The 5 T cell receptor beta chains given below trace back to one sample, sequenced in a study of cytomegalovirus exposure and HLA in healthy donors. Profiled with immunoSEQ multiplex PCR; TCRdb holds only in-frame clones, not every one. The table shows 300,000 to 450,000 clones, with roughly 90% occurring only once. The sequencing input was PBMCs. The receptors were gathered from a woman under 30 in good health and CMV-seronegative.

The genes are TRBV28 and TRBJ2-3; 8 nucleotides agree with TRBD2. The CDR3 spans 17 residues. Germline-derived CDR1 and CDR2 are MDHEN and SYDVKM. The V and J ends lost 5 bases and 6 bases, in that order; junction bases with no gene match: 16. CDR3 DNA sequence: TGTGCCAGCAGTCCTAGAGGGACGCCGCGCGGGAGGGATACGCAGTATTTT. This gives the protein CASSPRGTPRGRDTQYF.

The rearrangement uses TRBV9 and TRBJ2-1; D is perhaps TRBD2 (6 bases). Germline V gene lookup returns CDR1 SGDLS and CDR2 YYNGEE. Deletions cut 3 bases from V and 9 bases from J, with 16 bases between. The CDR3 covers 14 residues. The CDR3 DNA reads TGTGCCAGCAGCGGACTAGTATCGCTTAGTGAGCAGTTCTTC. This gives the protein CASSGLVSLSEQFF. The full variable domain, with the rest looked up from reference TRBV9 and TRBJ2-1, is DSGVTQTPKHLITATGQRVTLRCSPRSGDLSVYWYQQSLDQGLQFLIQYYNGEERAKGNILERFSAQQFPDLHSELNLSSLELGDSALYFCASSGLVSLSEQFFGPGTRLTVL.

The chain is built from TRBV19 and TRBJ1-1, with D possibly matching TRBD1 (5 bases). Looked up from germline, CDR1 is LNHDA and CDR2 is SQIVND (reference sequence). The CDR3 is 14 residues long. Trimming pared 6 bases from V and 5 bases from J, leaving 16 bases between. The CDR3 loop reads CASRPRAGETEAFF. The CDR3 nucleotides are TGTGCCAGTAGACCCAGGGCCGGTGAGACTGAAGCTTTCTTT.

The rearrangement uses TRBV27 and TRBJ2-7; no firm D call. The CDR3 is 13 residues long. The germline CDR1 and CDR2 sequences are MNHEY and SMNVEV (reference sequence). Deletions cut 2 bases from V and 3 bases from J, with 8 bases between. As DNA, the CDR3 is TGTGCCAGCAGTTTAGGGCAGAACTACGAGCAGTACTTC. It codes for CASSLGQNYEQYF.

This clone was recorded once. The V gene is TRBV21-1, the J gene TRBJ2-2; the tabulated D call, TRBD1, remains unverified against the DNA. TRBV21-1 represents a pseudogene. CDR3 size: 11 residues. DNA for the CDR3: TGTGCCAGCCAGGGGACCGGGGAGCTGTTTTTT. Translation: CASQGTGELFF.